These 19 T cell receptor beta chains were all obtained from the same sample, sequenced in a study of blood T cell repertoires in COVID-19. Repertoires were generated with immunoSEQ multiplex PCR, while TCRdb's copy carries only in-frame clones and drops some. The data show about 100,000 clones, over 75% seen once. Sequenced: peripheral blood. All receptors derive from a woman older than 75 with acute or convalescent COVID-19.

The chain employs TRBV14 and TRBJ1-1; a possible D gene is TRBD1 (6 bases). The CDR3 has 15 amino acids. Per germline, CDR1 SGHDN and CDR2 FVKESK. V was cut by 1 base and J by 5 bases, with 14 bases left in between. The CDR3 sequence is CASSQVGQGRTEAFF. CDR3 nucleotide sequence: TGTGCCAGCAGCCAAGTGGGGCAGGGGCGGACTGAAGCTTTCTTT.

The chain links TRBV18 to TRBJ2-5, with TRBD2 identical over 11 bases. V trimming: 0 bases; J trimming: 5 bases; junction bases outside the gene matches: 5. The CDR3 spans 16 residues. The V gene's germline CDR1 is KGHSH and CDR2 LQKENI. The CDR3 sequence: CASSPPGSGGAETQYF. CDR3 nucleotides: TGTGCCAGCTCACCACCCGGTAGCGGGGGGGCCGAGACCCAGTACTTC.

The V call is TRBV4-1, the J call TRBJ2-3; TRBD2 agrees at 7 bases. V shed 4 bases and J 6 bases; nucleotides not matched to a gene: 7. The germline gives CDR1 MGHRA, CDR2 YSYEKL. The CDR3 extends over 14 amino acids. The CDR3 is CASSRTSAGDTQYF. The DNA of the CDR3 is TGCGCCAGCAGCCGTACTAGCGCGGGGGATACGCAGTATTTT.

The rearrangement uses TRBV12-3 or TRBV12-4 and TRBJ1-5; maybe TRBD1 (5 bases). The germline V and J ends were trimmed by 11 bases and 2 bases, with 10 bases remaining between them. CDR3 size: 12 residues. The CDR3 region is CAVSGGNQPQHF. Written as DNA, the CDR3 is TGTGCCGTTTCGGGGGGCAATCAGCCCCAGCATTTT.

This sequence joins TRBV28 and TRBJ1-1; the match to TRBD1 covers 8 bases. Germline-derived CDR1 and CDR2 are MDHEN and SYDVKM. The ends lost 11 bases at V and 1 base at J; junction bases unmatched: 6. The CDR3 sequence is 13 residues long. The CDR3 sequence: CAAGGDQNTEAFF. The DNA of the CDR3 is TGTGCCGCAGGGGGCGACCAGAACACTGAAGCTTTCTTT.

The chain recombines TRBV5-5 with TRBJ2-3, with a tentative D call TRBD1 (5 bases). The CDR3 has 15 residues. Germline V CDR1 and CDR2: SGHKS, YYEKEE (reference sequence). Trimming pared 4 bases from V and 8 bases from J, leaving 20 bases between. CDR3 residues: CASSHPGLPAGTQYF. The CDR3 nucleotides read TGTGCCAGCAGCCATCCAGGGCTACCCGCAGGTACGCAGTATTTT. The whole variable domain, filled in from reference TRBV5-5 and TRBJ2-3, reads DAGVTQSPTHLIKTRGQQVTLRCSPISGHKSVSWYQQVLGQGPQFIFQYYEKEERGRGNFPDRFSARQFPNYSSELNVNALLLGDSALYLCASSHPGLPAGTQYFGPGTRLTVL.

V usage is TRBV5-5 and J usage is TRBJ2-5, with 8 bases identical to TRBD1. CDR1 is SGHKS, CDR2 YYEKEE, per germline (reference sequence). The CDR3 sequence is 14 residues long. J was trimmed by 5 bases and V by 4 bases; bases with no gene match: 7. CDR3: CASSIDRGVETQYF. The CDR3 DNA follows: TGTGCCAGCAGCATTGACAGGGGTGTGGAGACCCAGTACTTC.

The V call is TRBV19, the J call TRBJ2-1; unclear D gene. In germline, CDR1 is LNHDA, CDR2 SQIVND (reference sequence). CDR3 size: 15 residues. Trimming left V 7 bases short and J 0 bases short, with 13 bases between. The CDR3 DNA is TGTGCCAGTAAGTTGTCACTGAGCTCCTACAATGAGCAGTTCTTC. It specifies CASKLSLSSYNEQFF.

This clone was seen more than once but under ten times. V gene TRBV19 combines with J gene TRBJ2-7, with D perhaps matching TRBD1 (5 bases). V lost 3 bases and J lost 0, with 9 bases in between. Germline V gene lookup returns CDR1 LNHDA and CDR2 SQIVND (reference sequence). CDR3 length: 14 amino acids. This CDR3 reads CASSIKDSSYEQYF. CDR3 nucleotides: TGTGCCAGTAGTATTAAAGACAGCTCCTACGAGCAGTACTTC.

The chain recombines TRBV19 with TRBJ2-5; possible D gene TRBD2, 5 bases. Germline CDR1 LNHDA, CDR2 SQIVND (reference sequence). The CDR3 runs to 14 residues. V was pared by 5 bases and J by 5 bases, with 15 bases between. CDR3 DNA: TGTGCCAGTAGTCCGGGGTCCACCAAGGAGACCCAGTACTTC. This translates into CASSPGSTKETQYF. Based on the CDR3 plus reference TRBV19 and TRBJ2-5, the full variable domain is DGGITQSPKYLFRKEGQNVTLSCEQNLNHDAMYWYRQDPGQGLRLIYYSQIVNDFQKGDIAEGYSVSREKKESFPLTVTSAQKNPTAFYLCASSPGSTKETQYFGPGTRLLVL.

The chain joins TRBV7-9 to TRBJ2-2; D might be TRBD2 (7 bases). V gave up 0 bases and J gave up 4 bases, with 12 bases separating them. CDR1 SEHNR and CDR2 FQNEAQ come from the germline V gene (reference sequence). The CDR3 length is 16 residues. The CDR3 region is CASSLARGARTGELFF. The CDR3 DNA is TGTGCCAGCAGCTTAGCCCGGGGGGCGCGCACCGGGGAGCTGTTTTTT.

V is TRBV28 and J is TRBJ2-2, with TRBD1 identical over 9 bases. Germline CDR1 reads MDHEN; CDR2 reads SYDVKM. Trimming took 6 bases from V and 4 from J; bases not matched to a gene: 6. The CDR3 covers 15 residues. CDR3 nucleotides: TGTGCCAGCAGACGGGACAGGGCGTCCACCGGGGAGCTGTTTTTT. It yields the protein CASRRDRASTGELFF. The entire variable domain, with the rest obtained from reference TRBV28 and TRBJ2-2, is as follows: DVKVTQSSRYLVKRTGEKVFLECVQDMDHENMFWYRQDPGLGLRLIYFSYDVKMKEKGDIPEGYSVSREKKERFSLILESASTNQTSMYLCASRRDRASTGELFFGEGSRLTVL.

The chain joins TRBV5-1 to TRBJ2-1; 9 bases match TRBD1. V lost 3 bases and J lost 6; bases outside the gene matches: 7. The CDR3 totals 15 residues. The V gene's germline CDR1 is SGHRS and CDR2 YFSETQ. CDR3 bases: TGCGCCAGCAGCTCAACGGGACAGGGTATCAATGAGCAGTTCTTC. It is translated as CASSSTGQGINEQFF.

This clone has more than one count but fewer than ten. The chain recombines TRBV5-5 with TRBJ2-7; 11 bases agree with TRBD1. The CDR3 is made up of 14 amino acids. The J segment lost 3 bases and the V segment lost 6 bases, leaving 5 bases of the junction unmatched. The germline V gene has CDR1 SGHKS and CDR2 YYEKEE (reference sequence). The CDR3: CASNEGTGGYEQYF. The CDR3 DNA sequence: TGTGCCAGCAACGAGGGGACAGGGGGCTACGAGCAGTACTTC. Variable domain in full (rest from reference TRBV5-5 and TRBJ2-7): DAGVTQSPTHLIKTRGQQVTLRCSPISGHKSVSWYQQVLGQGPQFIFQYYEKEERGRGNFPDRFSARQFPNYSSELNVNALLLGDSALYLCASNEGTGGYEQYFGPGTRLTVT.

The table lists this clone with a few counts. The rearrangement joins TRBV5-4 to TRBJ1-1; D not certain. This CDR3 spans 13 amino acids. Trimming cost V 0 bases and J 0 bases, with 3 bases left between them. Germline CDR1 and CDR2: SGHNT and YYREEE (reference sequence). The CDR3 reads CASSLDMNTEAFF. The CDR3 region has the DNA TGTGCCAGCAGCTTGGACATGAACACTGAAGCTTTCTTT.

CDR3 residues: CASSWGPNQPQHF. The DNA for the CDR3 is TGTGCCAGCAGTTGGGGGCCCAATCAGCCCCAGCATTTT. This chain uses TRBV6-6 with TRBJ1-5; D is perhaps TRBD1 (6 bases). V was clipped by 4 bases and J by 3 bases, with 7 bases between them. CDR3 length: 13 amino acids. Germline V gives CDR1 MNHNY, CDR2 SVGAGI (reference sequence).

The rearrangement joins TRBV4-1 to TRBJ1-1; 10 positions match TRBD1. V lost 1 base and J lost 1; bases outside the gene matches: 0. CDR1 and CDR2 (germline): MGHRA, YSYEKL. The CDR3 consists of 15 residues. For the CDR3, the DNA is TGCGCCAGCAGCCAAGGGGACAGGGGGAACACTGAAGCTTTCTTT. Translation: CASSQGDRGNTEAFF.

The V and J genes are TRBV7-2 and TRBJ1-2, with TRBD1 matching over 7 bases. Looked up from germline, CDR1 is SGHTA and CDR2 is FQGNSA. Trimming at V came to 1 base and at J to 8 bases, leaving 10 bases not matched to a gene. CDR3 size: 15 residues. CDR3 bases: TGTGCCAGCAGCTTAGGGGGGCAGGGGGGCAAAGGCTACACCTTC. The encoded protein is CASSLGGQGGKGYTF.

This chain uses TRBV5-1 with TRBJ2-7, with D possibly being TRBD1 (5 bases). Trimming shortened V by 4 bases and J by 3 bases, and 11 bases separated the two germline ends. Per the germline V gene, CDR1 is SGHRS and CDR2 is YFSETQ. CDR3 length: 13 amino acids. The CDR3 DNA reads TGCGCCAGCAGCCGTGACAGTTTCTACGAGCAGTACTTC. Translating it yields CASSRDSFYEQYF.